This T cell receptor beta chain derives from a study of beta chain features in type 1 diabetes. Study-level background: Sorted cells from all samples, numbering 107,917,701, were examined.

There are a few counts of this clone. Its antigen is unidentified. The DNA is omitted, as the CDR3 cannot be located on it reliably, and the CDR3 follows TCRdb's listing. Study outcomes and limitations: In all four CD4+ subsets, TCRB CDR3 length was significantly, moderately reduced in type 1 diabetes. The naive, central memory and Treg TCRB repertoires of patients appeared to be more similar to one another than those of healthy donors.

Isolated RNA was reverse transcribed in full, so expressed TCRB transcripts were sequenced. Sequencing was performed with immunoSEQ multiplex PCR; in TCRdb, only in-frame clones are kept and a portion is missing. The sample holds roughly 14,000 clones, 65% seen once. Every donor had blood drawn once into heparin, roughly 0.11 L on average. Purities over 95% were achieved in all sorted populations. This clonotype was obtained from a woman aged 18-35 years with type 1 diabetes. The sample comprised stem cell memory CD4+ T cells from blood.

The chain's CDR3 is CASILAGAYTDTQYF. The rearrangement uses TRBV2 and TRBJ2-3; the D call of TRBD1 is as the table states it, not checked on the DNA. The CDR3 sequence runs 15 residues, both termini included. CDR1 and CDR2 (germline): SNHLY, FYNNEI.